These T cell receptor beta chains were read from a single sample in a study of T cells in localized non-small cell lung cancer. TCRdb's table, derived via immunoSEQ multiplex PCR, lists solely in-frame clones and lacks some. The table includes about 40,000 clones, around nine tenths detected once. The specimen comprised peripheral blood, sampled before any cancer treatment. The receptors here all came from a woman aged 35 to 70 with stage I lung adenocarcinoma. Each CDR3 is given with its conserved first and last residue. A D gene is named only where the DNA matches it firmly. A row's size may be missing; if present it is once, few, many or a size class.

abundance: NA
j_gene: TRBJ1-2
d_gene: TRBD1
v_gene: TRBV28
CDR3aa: CASSLGSGGDYGYTF
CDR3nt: TGTGCCAGCAGTTTAGGGTCAGGGGGTGACTATGGCTACACCTTC

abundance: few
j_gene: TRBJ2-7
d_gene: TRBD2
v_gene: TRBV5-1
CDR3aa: CASSLMGGPVVSYEQYF
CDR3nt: TGCGCCAGCAGCCTAATGGGAGGGCCAGTCGTCTCCTACGAGCAGTACTTC

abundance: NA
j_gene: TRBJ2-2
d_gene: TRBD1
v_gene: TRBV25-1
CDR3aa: CASSELGTDTGELFF
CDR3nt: TGTGCCAGCAGTGAATTGGGGACAGACACCGGGGAGCTGTTTTTT

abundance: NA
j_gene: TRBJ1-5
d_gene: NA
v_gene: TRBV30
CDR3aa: CAWTQGASGGVGDQPQHF
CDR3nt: TGTGCCTGGACCCAGGGAGCCTCTGGGGGAGTTGGTGATCAGCCCCAGCATTTT

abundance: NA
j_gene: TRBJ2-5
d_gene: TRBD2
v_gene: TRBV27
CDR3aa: CASKRGMGTQYF
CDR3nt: TGTGCCAGCAAGCGGGGGATGGGGACCCAGTACTTC

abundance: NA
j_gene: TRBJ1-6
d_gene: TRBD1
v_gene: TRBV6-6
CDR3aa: CASSYGPGGDSPLHF
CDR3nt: TGTGCCAGCAGTTACGGGCCAGGGGGAGATTCACCCCTCCACTTT

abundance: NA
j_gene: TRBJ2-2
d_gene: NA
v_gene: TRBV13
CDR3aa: CASSLGPPGTGELFF
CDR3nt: TGTGCCAGCAGCTTAGGCCCCCCCGGCACCGGGGAGCTGTTTTTT

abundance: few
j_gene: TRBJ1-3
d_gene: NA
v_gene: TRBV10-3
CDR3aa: CAISEGPERRNTIYF
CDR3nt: TGTGCCATCAGTGAGGGACCAGAGAGGCGAAACACCATATATTTT

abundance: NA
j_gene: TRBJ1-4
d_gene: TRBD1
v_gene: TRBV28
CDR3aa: CASSIPGTGTEKLFF
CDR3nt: TGTGCCAGCAGTATCCCCGGGACAGGGACTGAAAAACTGTTTTTT

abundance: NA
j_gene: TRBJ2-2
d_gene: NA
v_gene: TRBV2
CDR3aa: CASSEQGRAGELFF
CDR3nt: TGTGCCAGCAGTGAACAGGGAAGAGCCGGGGAGCTGTTTTTT

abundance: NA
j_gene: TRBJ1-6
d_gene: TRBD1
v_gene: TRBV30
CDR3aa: CAWSLSPWTGGGPAHNSPLHF
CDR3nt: TGTGCCTGGAGTCTAAGCCCATGGACAGGGGGCGGGCCTGCGCATAATTCACCCCTCCACTTT

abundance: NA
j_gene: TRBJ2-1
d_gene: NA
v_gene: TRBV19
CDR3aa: CASRLEGSSYNEQFF
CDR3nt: TGTGCCAGTAGACTAGAGGGAAGCTCCTACAATGAGCAGTTCTTC

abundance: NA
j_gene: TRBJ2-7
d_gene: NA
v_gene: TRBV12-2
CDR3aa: CASRPHTSGSYEQYF
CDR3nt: TGTGCAAGTCGCCCCCACACTAGCGGGTCCTACGAGCAGTACTTC

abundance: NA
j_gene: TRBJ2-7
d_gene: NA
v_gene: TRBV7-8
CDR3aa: CASSFGSPAYEQYF
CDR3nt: TGTGCCAGCAGCTTTGGGTCCCCGGCCTACGAGCAGTACTTC

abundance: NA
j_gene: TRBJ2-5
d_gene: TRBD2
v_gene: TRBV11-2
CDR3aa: CASSLESGGTQYF
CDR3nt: TGTGCCAGCAGCTTAGAGAGCGGGGGGACCCAGTACTTC

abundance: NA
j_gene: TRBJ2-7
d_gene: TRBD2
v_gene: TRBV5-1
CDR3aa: CASSPGGAGGGEQYF
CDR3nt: TGCGCCAGCAGCCCCGGGGGGGCGGGCGGGGGCGAGCAGTACTTC

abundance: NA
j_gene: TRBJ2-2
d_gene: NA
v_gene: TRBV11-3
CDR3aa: CASSSSGIEHRAELFF
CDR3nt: TGTGCCAGCAGCTCTTCCGGGATCGAACACCGGGCCGAGCTGTTTTTT

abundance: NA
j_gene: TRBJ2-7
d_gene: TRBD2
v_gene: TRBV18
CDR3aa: CASSPPGMGSSGGSYEQYF
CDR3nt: TGTGCCAGCTCACCACCCGGGATGGGATCTAGCGGAGGCTCCTACGAGCAGTACTTC

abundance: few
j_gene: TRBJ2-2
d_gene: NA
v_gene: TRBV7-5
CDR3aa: CARSLASSNTGELFF
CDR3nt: TGTGCCAGAAGCTTAGCGTCATCGAACACCGGGGAGCTGTTTTTT

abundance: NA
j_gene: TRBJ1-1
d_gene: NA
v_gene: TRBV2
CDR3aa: CASSEDRNTEAFF
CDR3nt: TGTGCCAGCAGTGAGGACAGGAACACTGAAGCTTTCTTT

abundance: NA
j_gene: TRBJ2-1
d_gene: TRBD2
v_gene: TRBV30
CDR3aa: CAWAVGSSGSWWGNEQFF
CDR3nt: TGTGCCTGGGCTGTAGGGTCTAGCGGGAGTTGGTGGGGCAATGAGCAGTTCTTC

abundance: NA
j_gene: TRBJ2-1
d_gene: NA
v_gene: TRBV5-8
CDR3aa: CASSPPGWDEQFF
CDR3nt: TGTGCCAGCAGCCCGCCGGGGTGGGATGAGCAGTTCTTC

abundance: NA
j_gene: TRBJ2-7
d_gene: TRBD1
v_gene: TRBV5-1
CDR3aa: CASSRQGAYEQYF
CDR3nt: TGCGCCAGCAGTAGACAGGGGGCCTACGAGCAGTACTTC

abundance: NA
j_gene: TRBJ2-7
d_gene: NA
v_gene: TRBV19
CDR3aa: CASSIGRPRFYEQYF
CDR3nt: TGTGCCAGTAGTATAGGCCGGCCGCGTTTCTACGAGCAGTACTTC